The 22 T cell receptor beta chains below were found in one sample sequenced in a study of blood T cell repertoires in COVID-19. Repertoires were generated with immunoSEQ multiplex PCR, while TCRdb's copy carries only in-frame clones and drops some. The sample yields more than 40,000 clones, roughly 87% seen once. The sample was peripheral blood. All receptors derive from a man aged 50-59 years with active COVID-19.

CDR3 sequence reads: CASSPQTGDNQPQHF. CDR3 coding DNA: TGTGCCAGCTCACCTCAAACAGGGGACAATCAGCCCCAGCATTTT. The chain recombines TRBV18 with TRBJ1-5; 7 bases agree with TRBD1. The CDR3 is 15 residues long. Germline CDR1 KGHSH, CDR2 LQKENI. Trimming removed 3 bases from V and 3 bases from J; junction bases left unmatched: 5.

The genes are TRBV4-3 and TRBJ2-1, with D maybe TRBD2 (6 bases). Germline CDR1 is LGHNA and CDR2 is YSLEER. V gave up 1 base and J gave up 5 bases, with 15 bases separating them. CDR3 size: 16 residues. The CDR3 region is CASSQVLAGLNNEQFF. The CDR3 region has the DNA TGCGCCAGCAGCCAAGTGTTGGCGGGGCTTAACAATGAGCAGTTCTTC.

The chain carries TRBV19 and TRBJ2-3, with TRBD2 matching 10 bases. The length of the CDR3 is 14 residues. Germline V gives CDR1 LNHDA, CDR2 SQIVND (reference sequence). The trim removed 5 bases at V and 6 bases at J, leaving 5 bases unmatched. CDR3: CASSQRGLADTQYF. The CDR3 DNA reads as TGTGCCAGTAGTCAACGGGGACTAGCGGATACGCAGTATTTT.

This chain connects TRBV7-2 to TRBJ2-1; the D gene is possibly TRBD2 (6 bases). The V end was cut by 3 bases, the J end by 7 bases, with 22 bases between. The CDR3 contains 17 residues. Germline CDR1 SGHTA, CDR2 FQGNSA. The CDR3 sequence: CASSFSSGAPLQNEQFF. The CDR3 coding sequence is TGTGCCAGCAGCTTTTCCTCGGGAGCGCCCCTACAGAATGAGCAGTTCTTC.

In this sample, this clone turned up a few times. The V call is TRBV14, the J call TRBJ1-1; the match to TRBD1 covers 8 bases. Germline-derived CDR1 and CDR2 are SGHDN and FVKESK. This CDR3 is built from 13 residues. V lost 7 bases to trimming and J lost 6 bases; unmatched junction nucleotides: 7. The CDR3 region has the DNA TGTGCCAGCACAACAGGGGGTGGTGCTGAAGCTTTCTTT. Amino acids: CASTTGGGAEAFF.

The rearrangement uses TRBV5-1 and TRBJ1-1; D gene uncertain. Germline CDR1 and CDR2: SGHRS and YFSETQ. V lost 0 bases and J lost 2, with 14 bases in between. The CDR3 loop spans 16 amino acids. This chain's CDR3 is CASSLAVPGINTEAFF. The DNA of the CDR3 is TGCGCCAGCAGCTTGGCGGTTCCGGGAATTAACACTGAAGCTTTCTTT. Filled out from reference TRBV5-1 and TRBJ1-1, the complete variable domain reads KAGVTQTPRYLIKTRGQQVTLSCSPISGHRSVSWYQQTPGQGLQFLFEYFSETQRNKGNFPGRFSGRQFSNSRSEMNVSTLELGDSALYLCASSLAVPGINTEAFFGQGTRLTVV.

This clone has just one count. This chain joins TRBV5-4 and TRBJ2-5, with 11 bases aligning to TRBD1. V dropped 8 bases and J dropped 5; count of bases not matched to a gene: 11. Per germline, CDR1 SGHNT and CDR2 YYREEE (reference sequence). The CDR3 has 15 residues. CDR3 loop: CASFEDRGLLETQYF. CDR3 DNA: TGTGCCAGTTTCGAGGACAGGGGGCTTTTGGAGACCCAGTACTTC.

The CDR3 DNA sequence: TGTGCCAGCAGCCAAGATATGGGGGCAGGCTATGGCTACACCTTC. This gives the protein CASSQDMGAGYGYTF. This rearrangement joins TRBV4-2 to TRBJ1-2, with a weak D call TRBD1 (6 bases). Germline V CDR1 and CDR2: LGHNA, YNFKEQ. CDR3 length: 15 amino acids. With 0 bases removed from V and 4 bases from J, the gap between germline ends came to 12 bases.

The DNA of the CDR3 is TGTGCCAGCTCACCTAATTACGGGACAGGGAGTTATGGCTACACCTTC. Its protein is CASSPNYGTGSYGYTF. The chain uses TRBV18 and TRBJ1-2; 9 positions match TRBD1. V dropped 3 bases and J dropped 5; count of bases not matched to a gene: 10. The CDR3 covers 16 residues. Germline values: CDR1 KGHSH, CDR2 LQKENI.

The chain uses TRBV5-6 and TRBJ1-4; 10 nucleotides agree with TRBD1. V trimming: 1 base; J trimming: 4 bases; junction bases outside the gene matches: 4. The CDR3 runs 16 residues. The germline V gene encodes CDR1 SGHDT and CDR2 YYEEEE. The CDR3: CASSLTDRGDNEKLFF. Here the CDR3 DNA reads TGTGCCAGCAGCTTGACGGACAGGGGGGATAATGAAAAACTGTTTTTT.

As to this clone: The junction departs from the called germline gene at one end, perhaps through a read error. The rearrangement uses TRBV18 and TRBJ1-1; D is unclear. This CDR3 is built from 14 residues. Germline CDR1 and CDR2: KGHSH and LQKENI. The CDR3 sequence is CASSPQAGNSEAFF. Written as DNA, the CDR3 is TGTGCCAGCTCACCGCAGGCCGGCAACAGTGAAGCTTTCTTT.

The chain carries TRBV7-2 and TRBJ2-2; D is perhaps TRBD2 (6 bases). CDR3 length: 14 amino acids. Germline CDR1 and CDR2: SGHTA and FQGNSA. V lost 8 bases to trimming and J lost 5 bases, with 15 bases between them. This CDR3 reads CASSTLRGTGELFF. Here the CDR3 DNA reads TGTGCCAGCTCAACCCTTCGGGGGACCGGGGAGCTGTTTTTT. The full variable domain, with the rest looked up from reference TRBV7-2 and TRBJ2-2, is GAGVSQSPSNKVTEKGKDVELRCDPISGHTALYWYRQSLGQGLEFLIYFQGNSAPDKSGLPSDRFSAERTGGSVSTLTIQRTQQEDSAVYLCASSTLRGTGELFFGEGSRLTVL.

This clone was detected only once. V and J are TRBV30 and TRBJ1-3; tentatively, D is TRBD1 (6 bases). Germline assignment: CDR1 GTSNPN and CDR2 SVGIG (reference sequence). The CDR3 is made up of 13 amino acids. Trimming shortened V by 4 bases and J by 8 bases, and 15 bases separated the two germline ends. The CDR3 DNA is TGTGCCTGGATCTCTCACAGGGCGGACACCATATATTTT. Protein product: CAWISHRADTIYF.

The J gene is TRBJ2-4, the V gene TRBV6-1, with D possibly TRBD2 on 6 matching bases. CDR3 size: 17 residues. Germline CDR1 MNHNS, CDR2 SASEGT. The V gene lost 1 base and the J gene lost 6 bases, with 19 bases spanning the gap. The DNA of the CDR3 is TGTGCCAGCAGTGAAGGTTTTTGGGCAGCGGAGGGAAACATTCAGTACTTC. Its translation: CASSEGFWAAEGNIQYF.

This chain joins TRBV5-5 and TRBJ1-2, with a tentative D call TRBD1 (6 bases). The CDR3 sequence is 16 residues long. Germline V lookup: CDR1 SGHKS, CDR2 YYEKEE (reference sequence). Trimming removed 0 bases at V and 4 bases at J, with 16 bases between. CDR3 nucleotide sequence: TGTGCCAGCAGCTTGGGTACGGACAGCCCCCGCTATGGCTACACCTTC. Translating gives CASSLGTDSPRYGYTF.

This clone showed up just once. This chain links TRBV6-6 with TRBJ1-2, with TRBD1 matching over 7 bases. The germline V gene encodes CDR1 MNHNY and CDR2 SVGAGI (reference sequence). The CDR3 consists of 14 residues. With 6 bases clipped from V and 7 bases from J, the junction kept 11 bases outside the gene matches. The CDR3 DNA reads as TGTGCCAGCAGCCGCTCGACAGGGCTCCTTGGCTACACCTTC. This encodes CASSRSTGLLGYTF.

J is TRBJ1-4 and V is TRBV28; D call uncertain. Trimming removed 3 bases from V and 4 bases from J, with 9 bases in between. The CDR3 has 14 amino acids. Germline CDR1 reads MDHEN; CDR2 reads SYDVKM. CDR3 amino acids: CASSLGVSNEKLFF. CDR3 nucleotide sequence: TGTGCCAGCAGTTTGGGAGTGAGTAATGAAAAACTGTTTTTT. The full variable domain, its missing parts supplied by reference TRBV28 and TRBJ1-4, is DVKVTQSSRYLVKRTGEKVFLECVQDMDHENMFWYRQDPGLGLRLIYFSYDVKMKEKGDIPEGYSVSREKKERFSLILESASTNQTSMYLCASSLGVSNEKLFFGSGTQLSVL.

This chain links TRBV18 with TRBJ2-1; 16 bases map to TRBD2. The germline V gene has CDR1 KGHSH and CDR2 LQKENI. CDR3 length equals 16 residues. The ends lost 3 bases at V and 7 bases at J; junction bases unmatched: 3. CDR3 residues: CASSPSGLAGGNEQFF. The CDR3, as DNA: TGTGCCAGCTCACCCTCGGGACTAGCGGGGGGGAATGAGCAGTTCTTC.

CDR3 protein: CASSSDRAGLQQYF. The CDR3 nucleotides are TGTGCCAGCAGCTCCGACAGGGCGGGCCTACAGCAGTACTTC. V is TRBV5-5 and J is TRBJ2-7, with 7 bases aligning to TRBD1. Germline V gene lookup returns CDR1 SGHKS and CDR2 YYEKEE (reference sequence). V trimming: 3 bases; J trimming: 8 bases; junction bases outside the gene matches: 11. CDR3 length: 14 amino acids.

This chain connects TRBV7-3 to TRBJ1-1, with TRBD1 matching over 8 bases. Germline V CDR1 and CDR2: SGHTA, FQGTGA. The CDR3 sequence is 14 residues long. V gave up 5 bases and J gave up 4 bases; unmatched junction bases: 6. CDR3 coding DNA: TGTGCCAGCAGCCCCCAGGGGGCAGGCACTGAAGCTTTCTTT. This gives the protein CASSPQGAGTEAFF.

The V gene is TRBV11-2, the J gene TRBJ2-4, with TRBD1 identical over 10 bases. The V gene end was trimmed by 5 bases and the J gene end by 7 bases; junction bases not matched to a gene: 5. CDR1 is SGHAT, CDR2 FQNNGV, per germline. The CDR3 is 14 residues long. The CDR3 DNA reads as TGTGCCAGCAGCCCGACAGGGGGCCGGAACATTCAGTACTTC. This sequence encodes CASSPTGGRNIQYF.

The CDR3 spells CASGLGGWSRGRDNEQFF. CDR3 sequence (DNA): TGTGCTAGTGGTTTGGGAGGGTGGAGTAGGGGGCGGGACAATGAGCAGTTCTTC. The rearrangement joins TRBV12-5 to TRBJ2-1, with 7 bases identical to TRBD1. With V trimmed by 1 base and J by 5 bases, 14 bases remained unmatched. Germline CDR1 is LGHNT and CDR2 is FRNRAP. CDR3 size: 18 residues.